These 9 T cell receptor beta chains were sequenced from one sample in a study of blood T cell repertoires in COVID-19. Clones were read by immunoSEQ multiplex PCR, and TCRdb kept only the in-frame ones, dropping some. The sample shows 150,000 to 200,000 clones, 75% to 90% of them seen only once. Sequenced input: peripheral blood. These receptors all stem from a woman aged 55-69 years with acute or convalescent COVID-19.

The chain has TRBV24-1 and TRBJ2-7; the D gene is possibly TRBD1 (6 bases). Trimming shortened V by 6 bases and J by 3 bases, and 8 bases separated the two germline ends. The germline V gene encodes CDR1 KGHDR and CDR2 SFDVKD. The length of the CDR3 is 12 residues. CDR3 coding DNA: TGTGCCACCAGTCAGGGGAGCTACGAGCAGTACTTC. Encoded protein: CATSQGSYEQYF.

V and J are TRBV7-9 and TRBJ2-1, with 8 nucleotides matching TRBD2. CDR1 SEHNR and CDR2 FQNEAQ come from the germline V gene (reference sequence). J was trimmed by 0 bases and V by 0 bases; bases with no gene match: 4. The CDR3 has 17 amino acids. DNA for the CDR3: TGTGCCAGCAGCTTAGCCTGGAGCGGGAGCTCCTACAATGAGCAGTTCTTC. Translated, it gives CASSLAWSGSSYNEQFF.

The V and J genes are TRBV10-3 and TRBJ2-1, with 10 bases fitting TRBD2. The V gene's germline CDR1 is ENHRY and CDR2 SYGVKD. V lost 8 bases, J lost 7 bases, and 11 bases stayed unmatched. The CDR3 length is 15 residues. CDR3 sequence reads: CAIGTSVQGRNEQFF. CDR3 DNA: TGTGCCATCGGGACTAGCGTTCAAGGTAGAAATGAGCAGTTCTTC.

V and J are TRBV9 and TRBJ2-7; 9 positions agree with TRBD2. Germline V gene sequence: CDR1 SGDLS, CDR2 YYNGEE. V lost 4 bases, J lost 5 bases, and 13 bases stayed unmatched. The CDR3 totals 16 residues. The CDR3 loop reads CASSRLAVGRSDEQYF. CDR3 bases: TGTGCCAGCAGCCGACTAGCGGTAGGGAGGAGCGACGAGCAGTACTTC.

In its sample, this clone was seen once. This chain joins TRBV3-1 (or the pseudogene TRBV3-2) and TRBJ1-3; D gene ambiguous. V was shortened by 4 bases and J by 14 bases, with 21 bases between the two germline ends. The CDR3 totals 14 residues. Germline V lookup: CDR1 LGHDT, CDR2 YNNKEL (reference sequence). CDR3 loop: CASSPVLQGTRVYF. As DNA, the CDR3 is TGTGCCAGCAGCCCAGTTCTGCAAGGAACCCGGGTATATTTT.

The chain recombines TRBV3-1 (or the pseudogene TRBV3-2) with TRBJ2-2; weak D call: TRBD2 (6 bases). Germline V CDR1 and CDR2: LGHDT, YNNKEL (reference sequence). CDR3 length: 14 amino acids. V was pared by 4 bases and J by 5 bases, with 11 bases between. The CDR3 DNA follows: TGTGCCAGCAGCCGTCAGCGGGCAACCGGGGAGCTGTTTTTT. This codes for CASSRQRATGELFF.

V and J are TRBV18 and TRBJ1-4; the match to TRBD1 covers 8 bases. The length of the CDR3 is 17 residues. Losses at the gene ends were 2 bases for V and 7 bases for J; bases not matched to a gene: 12. Germline V lookup: CDR1 KGHSH, CDR2 LQKENI. CDR3 in DNA: TGTGCCAGCTCACCAAGAGCGCAGGGGGCGAAAGGTGAAAAACTGTTTTTT. It translates to CASSPRAQGAKGEKLFF.

The chain links TRBV9 to TRBJ2-1; TRBD2 matches 8 bases. Germline CDR1 SGDLS, CDR2 YYNGEE. The CDR3 runs 15 residues. J gave up 1 base and V 6 bases, and 6 bases lay outside the gene matches. The CDR3 is CASTPGGGSYNEQFF. CDR3 in DNA: TGTGCCAGCACTCCCGGGGGGGGGTCCTACAATGAGCAGTTCTTC.

This clone was counted between two and nine times. This rearrangement joins TRBV28 to TRBJ1-5, with TRBD1 as a possible D gene (5 bases). Germline loops: CDR1 MDHEN, CDR2 SYDVKM. V lost 5 bases, J lost 7 bases, and 6 bases lay in between. The CDR3 runs 11 residues. The CDR3 sequence is CASSGGQPQHF. The CDR3 DNA is TGTGCCAGCAGTGGGGGGCAGCCCCAGCATTTT.